These 27 T cell receptor beta chains share one sample of origin, sequenced in a study of cytomegalovirus exposure and HLA in healthy donors. The table came from immunoSEQ multiplex PCR; TCRdb's copy has only in-frame clones and leaves some out. Here the sample spans 150,000 to 200,000 clones, around 82% being singletons. Sequencing used PBMCs. Receptor source: a man aged 30 to 39 in good health and CMV-seropositive.

This chain joins TRBV28 and TRBJ2-2; D gene uncertain. The CDR3 extends over 12 amino acids. Germline CDR1 is MDHEN and CDR2 is SYDVKM. Trimming took 6 bases from V and 7 from J, leaving 9 bases between them. The chain's CDR3 is CASRLTFGELFF. CDR3 nucleotides: TGTGCCAGCAGACTAACATTCGGGGAGCTGTTTTTT. Using reference TRBV28 and TRBJ2-2 for the parts outside the CDR3, the full variable domain is DVKVTQSSRYLVKRTGEKVFLECVQDMDHENMFWYRQDPGLGLRLIYFSYDVKMKEKGDIPEGYSVSREKKERFSLILESASTNQTSMYLCASRLTFGELFFGEGSRLTVL.

This rearrangement joins TRBV5-4 to TRBJ2-7; TRBD1 is a possible D gene (6 bases). Germline-derived CDR1 and CDR2 are SGHNT and YYREEE (reference sequence). This CDR3 comprises 16 residues. Trimming removed 0 bases from V and 2 bases from J, with 15 bases in between. CDR3 DNA sequence: TGTGCCAGCAGCTTGGGACGCGAGACAGGCACCTACGAGCAGTACTTC. The encoded protein is CASSLGRETGTYEQYF.

The V and J genes are TRBV2 and TRBJ1-2, with D possibly TRBD1 on 6 matching bases. The V gene lost 10 bases and the J gene lost 3 bases, with 21 bases spanning the gap. This CDR3 spans 15 amino acids. Germline CDR1 SNHLY, CDR2 FYNNEI. The CDR3 region is CATEGVVGADYGYTF. For the CDR3, the DNA is TGTGCCACTGAGGGGGTAGTGGGGGCGGACTATGGCTACACCTTC.

This chain connects TRBV6-5 to TRBJ2-1; maybe TRBD2 (6 bases). V lost 0 bases and J 11 bases, leaving 11 bases between the germline ends. CDR1 is MNHEY, CDR2 SVGAGI, per germline. The CDR3 is 13 residues long. The CDR3 here is CASSYSQLAQQFF. The CDR3 DNA is TGTGCCAGCAGTTACTCGCAGCTAGCGCAGCAGTTCTTC.

The V gene is TRBV27, the J gene TRBJ2-1, with 8 positions matching TRBD2. The V gene's germline CDR1 is MNHEY and CDR2 SMNVEV (reference sequence). The CDR3 is 13 residues long. Trimming removed 7 bases from V and 3 bases from J; junction bases left unmatched: 2. The DNA for the CDR3 is TGTGCCAGCACTAGCGGGCTCTACAATGAGCAGTTCTTC. It yields the protein CASTSGLYNEQFF.

This clone was seen once. The chain joins TRBV7-9 to TRBJ2-7; the match to TRBD1 covers 9 bases. CDR1 is SEHNR and CDR2 is FQNEAQ in the germline V gene (reference sequence). V shed 6 bases and J 2 bases; nucleotides not matched to a gene: 8. CDR3 length: 15 amino acids. CDR3 in amino acids: CASSYTGGTPYEQYF. CDR3 nucleotide sequence: TGTGCCAGCAGTTACACAGGGGGCACCCCCTACGAGCAGTACTTC.

This sequence joins TRBV2 and TRBJ2-7; no firm D call. This CDR3 is built from 16 residues. V was cut by 1 base and J by 3 bases, with 16 bases left in between. From germline, CDR1 is SNHLY and CDR2 FYNNEI. CDR3 bases: TGTGCCAGCAGTGAAGGATATTTAGAAGCTGGCTACGAGCAGTACTTC. Translating gives CASSEGYLEAGYEQYF.

In its sample, this clone was seen once. The CDR3 DNA follows: TGCGCCATCCGCCCCTGGGGAGAGTCGAACGAGCAGTACTTC. Its protein product is CAIRPWGESNEQYF. This sequence joins TRBV5-1 and TRBJ2-7, with D perhaps matching TRBD2 (5 bases). The V end lost 9 bases, the J end lost 5 bases, and 21 bases lay between the germline ends. Germline V gene lookup returns CDR1 SGHRS and CDR2 YFSETQ. CDR3 length: 14 amino acids.

The chain couples TRBV7-8 to TRBJ2-1; D remains unclear. Trimming took off 7 bases at V and 5 bases at J, with 18 bases between the two ends. The CDR3 runs 15 residues. Per germline, CDR1 SGHVS and CDR2 FQNEAQ. The CDR3 sequence: CASIPTANVDNEQFF. CDR3 DNA: TGTGCCAGCATCCCGACTGCTAACGTCGACAATGAGCAGTTCTTC.

This chain uses TRBV18 with TRBJ2-3, with D maybe TRBD1 (5 bases). CDR1 and CDR2 (germline): KGHSH, LQKENI. This CDR3 spans 15 amino acids. V was clipped by 4 bases and J by 0 bases, with 11 bases between them. Written as DNA, the CDR3 is TGTGCCAGCTCACTGACAGCTTTTAGCACAGATACGCAGTATTTT. Translated, it gives CASSLTAFSTDTQYF.

The table lists this clone with a few counts. The chain is built from TRBV7-2 and TRBJ2-3; 10 positions match TRBD2. Germline V gene sequence: CDR1 SGHTA, CDR2 FQGNSA. The ends lost 1 base at V and 3 bases at J; junction bases unmatched: 4. This CDR3 contains 16 residues. CDR3 loop: CASSLGSGGETDTQYF. In DNA, the CDR3 is TGTGCCAGCAGCTTAGGAAGCGGGGGGGAAACAGATACGCAGTATTTT.

The J gene is TRBJ2-1, the V gene TRBV2; D is unresolved. With 5 bases removed from V and 0 bases from J, the gap between germline ends came to 11 bases. CDR1 is SNHLY, CDR2 FYNNEI, per germline. CDR3 length: 15 amino acids. CDR3 bases: TGTGCCAGCAGTATCGACACGAGCTCCTACAATGAGCAGTTCTTC. Amino acids: CASSIDTSSYNEQFF. The full variable domain, with the rest looked up from reference TRBV2 and TRBJ2-1, is EPEVTQTPSHQVTQMGQEVILRCVPISNHLYFYWYRQILGQKVEFLVSFYNNEISEKSEIFDDQFSVERPDGSNFTLKIRSTKLEDSAMYFCASSIDTSSYNEQFFGPGTRLTVL.

V usage is TRBV5-1 and J usage is TRBJ2-7; D gene uncertain. This CDR3 comprises 13 residues. The V end lost 3 bases, the J end lost 3 bases, and 10 bases lay between the germline ends. CDR1 and CDR2 (germline): SGHRS, YFSETQ. CDR3 coding DNA: TGCGCCAGCAGCTCACAAAATAACTACGAGCAGTACTTC. Encoded protein: CASSSQNNYEQYF.

This chain links TRBV6-5 with TRBJ1-1; D possibly corresponds to TRBD1 (5 bases). V was pared by 7 bases and J by 3 bases, with 15 bases between. Germline V gene sequence: CDR1 MNHEY, CDR2 SVGAGI. There are 14 residues in the CDR3. For the CDR3, the DNA is TGTGCCAGCACCCAGACAGAAGGGGACACTGAAGCTTTCTTT. It specifies CASTQTEGDTEAFF.

This rearrangement joins TRBV15 to TRBJ2-4; TRBD2 agrees at 7 bases. CDR1 LNHNV and CDR2 YYDKDF come from the germline V gene (reference sequence). After removal of 2 bases from V and 0 bases from J, the junction contained 10 bases not matched to a gene. The CDR3 extends over 18 amino acids. This chain's CDR3 is CATSRLALAAVAKNIQYF. In DNA form, the CDR3 reads TGTGCCACCAGCAGATTGGCCCTAGCGGCAGTAGCCAAAAACATTCAGTACTTC.

This chain uses TRBV5-1 with TRBJ1-2; possibly TRBD1 for D (5 bases). Germline CDR1 SGHRS, CDR2 YFSETQ. This CDR3 is built from 19 residues. V lost 4 bases to trimming and J lost 8 bases, with 33 bases between them. The CDR3 region has the DNA TGCGCCAGCAGCCCCGCGAACACCTGGTCGGGGGAGGTGTTGGAGGGCTACACCTTC. Translated: CASSPANTWSGEVLEGYTF.

V gene TRBV5-1 combines with J gene TRBJ2-5, with D uncertain. The CDR3 contains 15 residues. Trimming took off 4 bases at V and 2 bases at J, with 15 bases between the two ends. Germline V gene sequence: CDR1 SGHRS, CDR2 YFSETQ. This chain's CDR3 is CASSPPSGRQETQYF. CDR3 DNA: TGCGCCAGCAGCCCCCCTTCCGGCAGGCAAGAGACCCAGTACTTC. The entire variable domain, with the rest obtained from reference TRBV5-1 and TRBJ2-5, is as follows: KAGVTQTPRYLIKTRGQQVTLSCSPISGHRSVSWYQQTPGQGLQFLFEYFSETQRNKGNFPGRFSGRQFSNSRSEMNVSTLELGDSALYLCASSPPSGRQETQYFGPGTRLLVL.

The rearrangement links TRBV29-1 to TRBJ2-3; TRBD1 matches 8 bases. The CDR3 extends over 14 amino acids. Losses at the gene ends were 3 bases for V and 5 bases for J; bases not matched to a gene: 7. Germline-derived CDR1 and CDR2 are SQVTM and ANQGSEA. The CDR3 is CSVDLRGRVDTQYF. The CDR3 nucleotides are TGCAGCGTTGACCTCAGGGGGCGGGTAGATACGCAGTATTTT.

The chain has TRBV5-6 and TRBJ2-7, with a possible D match to TRBD1 (6 bases). Trimming took 2 bases from V and 1 from J, leaving 7 bases between them. The CDR3 sequence is 13 residues long. In germline, CDR1 is SGHDT, CDR2 YYEEEE. The CDR3 sequence is CASSFGQSYEQYF. The CDR3 DNA reads TGTGCCAGCAGCTTTGGACAGTCCTACGAGCAGTACTTC.

The chain combines TRBV27 with TRBJ2-2; the D gene is possibly TRBD1 (6 bases). V shed 0 bases and J shed 6 bases, with 11 bases lying between them. CDR1 MNHEY and CDR2 SMNVEV come from the germline V gene (reference sequence). This CDR3 has 15 residues. In DNA form, the CDR3 reads TGTGCCAGCAGTTTATCTGGGGGCGAGGCCGGGGAGCTGTTTTTT. Translated, it gives CASSLSGGEAGELFF.

V gene TRBV9 combines with J gene TRBJ2-7, with 10 bases matching TRBD2. CDR1 is SGDLS, CDR2 YYNGEE, per germline. V shed 0 bases, J shed 0 bases, and the junction held 9 bases outside the gene matches. This CDR3 comprises 18 residues. The CDR3 reads CASSVEAGGSFSSYEQYF. CDR3 coding DNA: TGTGCCAGCAGCGTAGAAGCGGGGGGGTCCTTTAGCTCCTACGAGCAGTACTTC. Full variable domain (rest looked up from reference TRBV9 and TRBJ2-7): DSGVTQTPKHLITATGQRVTLRCSPRSGDLSVYWYQQSLDQGLQFLIQYYNGEERAKGNILERFSAQQFPDLHSELNLSSLELGDSALYFCASSVEAGGSFSSYEQYFGPGTRLTVT.

The DNA for the CDR3 is TGTGCCAGCAGCTTAGATAGCCTAGAGACCCAGTACTTC. Encoded protein: CASSLDSLETQYF. The gene calls are TRBV7-6 and TRBJ2-5; no clear D. The CDR3 is 13 residues long. Germline CDR1 and CDR2: SGHVS and FNYEAQ. V lost 1 base and J 4 bases, leaving 7 bases between the germline ends.

The V call is TRBV16, the J call TRBJ2-5; tentative D call: TRBD1 (5 bases). Trimming pared 2 bases from V and 4 bases from J, leaving 8 bases between. This CDR3 contains 13 residues. Germline CDR1 is KGHSY and CDR2 is FQNENV. This CDR3 reads CASSQQGRETQYF. As DNA, the CDR3 is TGTGCCAGCAGCCAACAGGGTCGAGAGACCCAGTACTTC. The full variable domain, in which reference TRBV16 and TRBJ2-5 provide the parts outside the CDR3, is GEEVAQTPKHLVRGEGQKAKLYCAPIKGHSYVFWYQQVLKNEFKFLISFQNENVFDETGMPKERFSAKCLPNSPCSLEIQATKLEDSAVYFCASSQQGRETQYFGPGTRLLVL.

V gene TRBV5-4 combines with J gene TRBJ2-1; 7 nucleotides align to TRBD2. Germline V gives CDR1 SGHNT, CDR2 YYREEE (reference sequence). The CDR3 sequence is 17 residues long. V was pared by 0 bases and J by 2 bases, with 8 bases of the junction left unmatched. The CDR3 sequence: CASSLAPGSGPYNEQFF. The CDR3 DNA is TGTGCCAGCAGCTTGGCCCCGGGTAGCGGGCCCTACAATGAGCAGTTCTTC.

V and J are TRBV27 and TRBJ2-7; 11 positions agree with TRBD1. Germline-derived CDR1 and CDR2 are MNHEY and SMNVEV (reference sequence). The CDR3 totals 17 residues. V gave up 11 bases and J gave up 2 bases; unmatched junction bases: 17. CDR3 nucleotide sequence: TGTGCCTCTTCCCCCGGACAGGGGGCCTTTGGGACCTACGAGCAGTACTTC. Translation gives CASSPGQGAFGTYEQYF.

The J gene is TRBJ1-1, the V gene TRBV18; TRBD1 is a possible D gene (6 bases). V lost 3 bases and J lost 1, with 15 bases in between. CDR1 is KGHSH, CDR2 LQKENI, per germline. This CDR3 is 16 amino acids long. The CDR3 reads CASSPSQQGTNTEAFF. CDR3 DNA sequence: TGTGCCAGCTCACCGAGCCAGCAGGGGACGAACACTGAAGCTTTCTTT.

The V call is TRBV9, the J call TRBJ2-7, with D maybe TRBD1 (6 bases). Germline loops: CDR1 SGDLS, CDR2 YYNGEE. Trimming removed 4 bases from V and 4 bases from J, with 9 bases in between. This CDR3 has 12 residues. The CDR3 nucleotides are TGTGCCAGCAGCCCACAGGGTTACGAGCAGTACTTC. Translating it yields CASSPQGYEQYF. Filled out from reference TRBV9 and TRBJ2-7, the complete variable domain reads DSGVTQTPKHLITATGQRVTLRCSPRSGDLSVYWYQQSLDQGLQFLIQYYNGEERAKGNILERFSAQQFPDLHSELNLSSLELGDSALYFCASSPQGYEQYFGPGTRLTVT.